The 6 T cell receptor beta chains below come from one sample, sequenced in a study of T cell responses to AZD1222 COVID-19 vaccine. The assay was immunoSEQ multiplex PCR, and TCRdb's table has in-frame clones only and misses some. The sample lists about 160,000 clones; around 93% were seen once. The source was peripheral blood, collected on day 0 of AZD1222 vaccination. The origin of the receptors is an adult in good health.

This chain uses TRBV5-6 with TRBJ1-2; 7 bases agree with TRBD1. Trimming at V came to 0 bases and at J to 7 bases, leaving 6 bases not matched to a gene. CDR3 length: 14 residues. From germline, CDR1 is SGHDT and CDR2 YYEEEE. The CDR3, as DNA: TGTGCCAGCAGCTTGGTCACAGGGGCGGGTGGCTACACCTTC. Encoded protein: CASSLVTGAGGYTF. The whole variable domain, remainder taken from reference TRBV5-6 and TRBJ1-2, is DAGVTQSPTHLIKTRGQQVTLRCSPKSGHDTVSWYQQALGQGPQFIFQYYEEEERQRGNFPDRFSGHQFPNYSSELNVNALLLGDSALYLCASSLVTGAGGYTFGSGTRLTVV.

For the CDR3, the DNA is TGTGCCAGCAGTTACTTAAACTGGGTAGGGGCATATGGCTACACCTTC. Protein: CASSYLNWVGAYGYTF. The chain uses TRBV6-5 and TRBJ1-2; D possibly corresponds to TRBD1 (5 bases). CDR1 and CDR2 (germline): MNHEY, SVGAGI. This CDR3 is built from 16 residues. The V gene lost 1 base and the J gene lost 5 bases, with 17 bases spanning the gap.

Comment on this clone: Given the absence of the conserved phenylalanine or tryptophan at the CDR3 end, a read error is likely. Because the CDR3's place on the DNA is in doubt, the DNA is left out and the CDR3 is given as listed by TCRdb. The rearrangement links TRBV19 to TRBJ1-2. 10 amino acids form the CDR3, both terminal residues included. Per the germline V gene, CDR1 is LNHDA and CDR2 is SQIVND (reference sequence). The CDR3 is CASKGTLLNV.

The rearrangement joins TRBV6-7 to TRBJ1-1; D remains ambiguous. TRBV6-7 is flagged as an ORF with uncertain function. The CDR3 spans 15 residues. Trimming left V 1 base short and J 2 bases short, with 11 bases between. The CDR3 bases are TGTGCCAGCAGTTACTATGAGACGGAAAACACTGAAGCTTTCTTT. It encodes CASSYYETENTEAFF.

The V and J genes are TRBV9 and TRBJ2-2, with 10 bases aligning to TRBD2. The CDR3 length is 16 residues. Germline V gene sequence: CDR1 SGDLS, CDR2 YYNGEE. J was trimmed by 10 bases and V by 2 bases; bases with no gene match: 11. DNA of the CDR3: TGTGCCAGCAGCGTTTCTACTAGCGGGGTTACGGTGGAGCTGTTTTTT. Protein: CASSVSTSGVTVELFF.

The chain uses TRBV19 and TRBJ1-5; 8 bases align to TRBD1. Germline CDR1 reads LNHDA; CDR2 reads SQIVND (reference sequence). The junction had 15 bases not matched to a gene; V was cut back by 5 bases and J by 6 bases. The CDR3 length is 17 residues. CDR3 DNA sequence: TGTGCCAGTAGTTTAGGACAGGGTGTGCCCTCTACTCAGCCCCAGCATTTT. Amino acid sequence: CASSLGQGVPSTQPQHF.